This T cell receptor beta chain was documented in a study of PD-L1 blockade in urothelial cancer. Across the study: Median T cell yield from blood was about 150,000.

Trimming at V came to 9 bases and at J to 3 bases, leaving 16 bases not matched to a gene. Per the germline V gene, CDR1 is MDHEN and CDR2 is SYDVKM. The CDR3 consists of 18 residues. Time point: peripheral blood 6 weeks after treatment start. TCRdb's table, derived via immunoSEQ multiplex PCR, lists solely in-frame clones and lacks some. The sample lists about 30,000 clones; about 89% were seen once. Broader study findings: A pretreatment blood TCR clonality that fell below the median predicted better progression-free and overall survival.

As for this clone: The antigen is unknown.

Material: PBMCs, obtained around atezolizumab (anti-PD-L1) treatment. The genes are TRBV28 and TRBJ2-5; 13 nucleotides agree with TRBD2. The TCR originated in a man older than 75 with urothelial cancer. This CDR3 is CASRGGAPGLAGKETQYF. CDR3 bases: TGTGCCAGTCGTGGGGGGGCCCCGGGACTAGCGGGAAAAGAGACCCAGTACTTC.